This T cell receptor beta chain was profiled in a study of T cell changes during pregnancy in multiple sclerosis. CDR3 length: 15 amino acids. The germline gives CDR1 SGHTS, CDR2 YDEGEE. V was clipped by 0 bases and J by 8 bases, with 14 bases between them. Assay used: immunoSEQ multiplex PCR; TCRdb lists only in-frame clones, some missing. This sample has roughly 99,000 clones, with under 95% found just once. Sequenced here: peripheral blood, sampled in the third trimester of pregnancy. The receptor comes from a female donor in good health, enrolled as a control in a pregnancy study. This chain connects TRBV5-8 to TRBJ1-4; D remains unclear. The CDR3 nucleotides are TGTGCCAGCAGCTTGGGTCCGGGATCAGGAGAAAAACTGTTTTTT. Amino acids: CASSLGPGSGEKLFF.